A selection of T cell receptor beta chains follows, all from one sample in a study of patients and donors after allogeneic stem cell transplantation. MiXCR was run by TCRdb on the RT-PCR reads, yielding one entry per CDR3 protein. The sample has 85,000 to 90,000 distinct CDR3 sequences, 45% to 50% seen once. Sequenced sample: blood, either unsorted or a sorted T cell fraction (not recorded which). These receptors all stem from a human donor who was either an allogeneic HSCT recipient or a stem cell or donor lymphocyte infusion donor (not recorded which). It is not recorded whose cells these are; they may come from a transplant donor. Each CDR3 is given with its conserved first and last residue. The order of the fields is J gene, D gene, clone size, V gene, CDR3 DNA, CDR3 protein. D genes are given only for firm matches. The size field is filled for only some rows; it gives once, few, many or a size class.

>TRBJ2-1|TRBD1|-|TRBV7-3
TGTGCCAGCAGCCCTTACGGGCGACAGGGAACGAGTTACAATGAGCAGTTCTTC
CASSPYGRQGTSYNEQFF
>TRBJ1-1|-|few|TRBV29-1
TGCAGCGGGACATTGAACACTGAAGCTTTCTTT
CSGTLNTEAFF
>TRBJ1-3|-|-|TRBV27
TGTGCCAGCAGTTTGAACCAGCCTGGAAACACCATATATTTT
CASSLNQPGNTIYF
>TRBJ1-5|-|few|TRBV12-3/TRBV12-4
TGTGCCAGCAGTTTGGATAGGTCCGCTAAGCCCCAGCATTTT
CASSLDRSAKPQHF
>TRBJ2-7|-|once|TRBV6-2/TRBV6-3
TGTGCCAGCAGTTACTCGATAGAGACTAGGTCCACCTACGAGCAGTACTTC
CASSYSIETRSTYEQYF
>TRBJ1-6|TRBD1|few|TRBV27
TGTGCCAGCATCTTAAGGGACAGCGCGAATTCACCCCTCCACTTT
CASILRDSANSPLHF
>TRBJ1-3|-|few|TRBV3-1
TGTGCCAGCAGCCAAGGTGCCTCCCAGGGAGGCTCTGGAAACACCATATATTTT
CASSQGASQGGSGNTIYF
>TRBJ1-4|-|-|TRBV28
TGTGCCAGCAGACGGGGGGAGGGAAAACTGTTTTTT
CASRRGEGKLFF
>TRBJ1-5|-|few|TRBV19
TGTGCCAGTAGTATAGCGGGGAATCAGCCCCAGCATTTT
CASSIAGNQPQHF
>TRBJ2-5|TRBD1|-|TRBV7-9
TGTGCCAGCAGCTTAGCCGGACAGGGTCAAGAGACCCAGTACTTC
CASSLAGQGQETQYF
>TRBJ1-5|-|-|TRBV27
TGTGCCAGCAGTTTAAAGGCCATACAGCGGGGGATCAATAGCAATCAGCCCCAGCATTTT
CASSLKAIQRGINSNQPQHF
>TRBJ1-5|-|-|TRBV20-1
TGCAGTGCTAGACCTCGGGGCAGTATTACCAATCAGCCCCAGCATTTT
CSARPRGSITNQPQHF
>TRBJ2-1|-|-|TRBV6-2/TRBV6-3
TGTGCCAGCTCACTTTCGGTGGATGAGCAGTTCTTC
CASSLSVDEQFF
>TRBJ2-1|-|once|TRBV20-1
TGCAGTGCCCCGACGGGACGGCAAAGGAATGAGCAGTTCTTC
CSAPTGRQRNEQFF
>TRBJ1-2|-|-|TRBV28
TGTGCCAGCAGTTTAGACCAGGACTATGGCTACACCTTC
CASSLDQDYGYTF
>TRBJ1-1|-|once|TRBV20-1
TGCAGTGCTACCACCCCTTGGGGGGGGATGAACACTGAAGCTTTCTTT
CSATTPWGGMNTEAFF
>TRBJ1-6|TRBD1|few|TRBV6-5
TGTGCCAGCAGTCAAAAGCTGACAGGGTTTAATTCACCCCTCCACTTT
CASSQKLTGFNSPLHF
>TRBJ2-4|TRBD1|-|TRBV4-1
TGCGCCAGCAGCCAAGATAGGACAGGACCAGCCAAAAACATTCAGTACTTC
CASSQDRTGPAKNIQYF
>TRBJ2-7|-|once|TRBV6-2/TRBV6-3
TGTGCCAGCAGTTACTCGTTCTACGAGCAGTACTTC
CASSYSFYEQYF
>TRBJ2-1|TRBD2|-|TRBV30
TGTGCCTGGAGTGTACTAGCGGGAGGTGGGAATGAGCAGTTCTTC
CAWSVLAGGGNEQFF
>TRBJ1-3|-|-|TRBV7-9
TGTGCCAGCAGCCTCAACTCCAACACCATATATTTT
CASSLNSNTIYF
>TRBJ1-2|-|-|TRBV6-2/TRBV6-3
TGTGCCAGCACCGATACCTCCGGGACGGCGTGTACCTTC
CASTDTSGTACTF
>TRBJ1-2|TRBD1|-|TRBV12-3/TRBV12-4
TGTGCCAGCAGCGCCGCTTACAGGGGGAGATATGGCTACACCTTC
CASSAAYRGRYGYTF
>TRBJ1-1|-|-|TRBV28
TGTGCCAGCAGTCAGTCAGGGCTTTTGCGGGCTGAAGCTTTCTTT
CASSQSGLLRAEAFF
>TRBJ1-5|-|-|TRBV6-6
TGTGCCAGCAGGTCGGACACCAATCAGCCCCAGCATTTT
CASRSDTNQPQHF
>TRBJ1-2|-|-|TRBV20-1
TGCAGTGCTCAACCGACAGGTGGCCTTGATGGCTACACCTTC
CSAQPTGGLDGYTF
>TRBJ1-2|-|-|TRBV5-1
TGCGCCAGCAGCGAGGGACATACAGGGCACTATGGCTACACCTTC
CASSEGHTGHYGYTF
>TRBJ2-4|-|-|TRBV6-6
TGTGCCAGCAGTTATTCTCGGGTCCTAGCCAAAAACATTCAGTACTTC
CASSYSRVLAKNIQYF
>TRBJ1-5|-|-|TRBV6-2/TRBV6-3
TGTGCCAGCAGCCAGACAGGAAAGAATCAGCCCCAGCATTTT
CASSQTGKNQPQHF
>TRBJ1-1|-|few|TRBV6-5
TGTGCCAGCAGTTCCTCGGGACCTAACACTGAAGCTTTCTTT
CASSSSGPNTEAFF
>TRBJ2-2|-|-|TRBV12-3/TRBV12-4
TGTGCCAGCAGTTTCAAGGGACCCACCGGGGAGCTGTTTTTT
CASSFKGPTGELFF
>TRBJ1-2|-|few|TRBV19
TGTGCCAGTACCGCTACCGGGACAAGCCTTTGGGGCTACACCTTC
CASTATGTSLWGYTF
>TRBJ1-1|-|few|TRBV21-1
TGTGCCAGCAAGGGACAGGGGATTGGCGGAGCTTTCTTT
CASKGQGIGGAFF
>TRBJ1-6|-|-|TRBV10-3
TGTGCCATCAGTGAGTCGACTTGGAAGAATTCACCCCTCCACTTT
CAISESTWKNSPLHF
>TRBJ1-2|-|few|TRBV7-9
TGTGCCAGCAGCCCCCAAGGGGGGGTGACGATCTATGGCTACACCTTC
CASSPQGGVTIYGYTF
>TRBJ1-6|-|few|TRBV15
TGTGCCACCAGCAGAATACCTGACAGGAATTCACCCCTCCACTTT
CATSRIPDRNSPLHF
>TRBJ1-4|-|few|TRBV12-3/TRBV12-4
TGTGCCAGCAGTTTCCATACAACTAATGAAAAACTGTTTTTT
CASSFHTTNEKLFF
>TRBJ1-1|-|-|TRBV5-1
TGCGCCAGCAGTTTACAGGCGGAGAACACTGAAGCTTTCTTT
CASSLQAENTEAFF
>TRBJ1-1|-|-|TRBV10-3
TGTGCCATCAGTTGGTCAGAGAACACTGAAGCTTTCTTT
CAISWSENTEAFF
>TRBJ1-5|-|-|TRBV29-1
TGCAGCGTTGAACGCGGAGAGGGGCAGCCCCAGCATTTT
CSVERGEGQPQHF
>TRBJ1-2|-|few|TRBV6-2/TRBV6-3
TGTGCCAGCAGTTACCAGTATGGCTACACCTTC
CASSYQYGYTF
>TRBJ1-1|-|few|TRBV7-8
TGTGCCAGCAGCTTAGTCGCAGGGAACACTGAAGCTTTCTTT
CASSLVAGNTEAFF
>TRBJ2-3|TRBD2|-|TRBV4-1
TGCGCCAGCAGCCAAGGACTAGCGGGAGATCTTGTGTGGGATACGCAGTATTTT
CASSQGLAGDLVWDTQYF
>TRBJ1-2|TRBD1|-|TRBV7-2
TGTGCCAGCAGCTTAGTAGGAACAGGGGGAGGTGGCTACACCTTC
CASSLVGTGGGGYTF
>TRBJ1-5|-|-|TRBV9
TGTACCACGCACCATCAGCCCCAGCATTTT
CTTHHQPQHF